This TCR beta chain stems from a study of neurological immune-mediated disorders. Template-switch 5'RACE cDNA synthesis added a 10-nucleotide unique molecular identifier. MiXCR, applied by TCRdb to the 5' RACE reads, yields one record per CDR3 protein. This sample yields about 66,000 distinct CDR3 sequences, of which less than 5.5% are seen a single time; 6.5% to 7.5% belongs to the top ten. Trimming shortened V by 4 bases and J by 3 bases, and 17 bases separated the two germline ends. The CDR3 has 15 amino acids. CDR1 is SGHRS and CDR2 is YFSETQ in the germline V gene. This clonotype was detected a few times. Its antigen is unknown. Study results and limitations: None of the CDR3 amino acid sequences of expanded clones recurred across subjects, suggesting private repertoires in all groups. Neither clinical nor MRI features were found to be associated with the multiple sclerosis repertoire cluster. Among 34 multiple sclerosis patients, phylogenetic grouping put the repertoires of 18 into a single related-CDR3 cluster, a possible signature.

The source is a man aged 30 to 39 with multiple sclerosis. Sequenced sample: PBMCs. The V and J genes are TRBV5-1 and TRBJ2-7; D gene ambiguous. The CDR3 is CASSLLGMGIYEQYF. DNA of the CDR3: TGCGCCAGCAGCCTACTTGGTATGGGGATCTACGAGCAGTACTTC.